Listed here are 10 T cell receptor beta chains from one sample, sequenced in a study of response to subunit inactivated influenza vaccine. TCRdb redid the calling of the RT-PCR reads with MiXCR, one entry per CDR3 protein. The sample shows about 800,000 distinct CDR3 sequences, over 20% of them seen only once. The starting material was PBMCs from blood, obtained around 5 days after vaccination. The receptors here all came from a man aged 50 or older who received an inactivated influenza vaccine.

This clonotype was seen a few times. J is TRBJ2-3 and V is TRBV7-2; D unresolved. In germline, CDR1 is SGHTA, CDR2 FQGNSA. The CDR3 length is 13 residues. V shed 6 bases and J shed 0 bases, with 7 bases lying between them. CDR3 coding DNA: TGTGCCAGCAGACCACCTAGCACAGATACGCAGTATTTT. It translates to CASRPPSTDTQYF.

This clonotype was detected only a few times. The chain links TRBV6-5 to TRBJ2-7; D may be TRBD2 (6 bases). Trimming removed 2 bases from V and 1 base from J, with 12 bases in between. The CDR3 runs 15 residues. Germline values: CDR1 MNHEY, CDR2 SVGAGI. The CDR3 nucleotides are TGTGCCAGCAGTTACGAGTCTAGCGATTCCTACGAGCAGTACTTC. Translating it yields CASSYESSDSYEQYF.

This clonotype turned up a few times. The chain recombines TRBV14 with TRBJ2-5; D is uncertain. The germline CDR1 and CDR2 sequences are SGHDN and FVKESK. The V and J ends lost 1 base and 1 base respectively, with 7 bases between them. There are 14 residues in the CDR3. The CDR3 DNA is TGTGCCAGCAGCCAAGGAGCCCTCCAAGAGACCCAGTACTTC. Amino acids: CASSQGALQETQYF.

V and J are TRBV6-2 or TRBV6-3 and TRBJ1-5; tentatively, D is TRBD1 (5 bases). The germline V and J ends were trimmed by 1 base and 0 bases, with 10 bases remaining between them. CDR1 is MNHEY, CDR2 SVGEGT, per germline. The CDR3 loop spans 16 amino acids. DNA for the CDR3: TGTGCCAGCAGTTACTTCTTGACAGCTAGCAATCAGCCCCAGCATTTT. It encodes CASSYFLTASNQPQHF.

This clonotype occurred a few times. The chain employs TRBV5-1 and TRBJ1-1; no firm D call. Germline-derived CDR1 and CDR2 are SGHRS and YFSETQ. Trimming took 4 bases from V and 2 from J, leaving 12 bases between them. The CDR3 sequence is 14 residues long. In DNA form, the CDR3 reads TGCGCCAGCAGCCAACAAACAGATAACACTGAAGCTTTCTTT. The encoded protein is CASSQQTDNTEAFF.

This clonotype was seen only a few times. This chain uses TRBV20-1 with TRBJ1-5, with 8 bases identical to TRBD1. Losses at the gene ends were 5 bases for V and 0 bases for J; bases not matched to a gene: 9. The CDR3 is 16 residues long. Germline V lookup: CDR1 DFQATT, CDR2 SNEGSKA (reference sequence). CDR3 residues: CSAASGTGYSNQPQHF. CDR3 coding DNA: TGCAGTGCTGCCTCCGGGACAGGTTATAGCAATCAGCCCCAGCATTTT.

This clonotype was found many times. V and J are TRBV7-2 and TRBJ2-1; D may be TRBD2 (6 bases). Trimming took 4 bases from V and 3 from J, leaving 16 bases between them. Germline CDR1 is SGHTA and CDR2 is FQGNSA. This CDR3 region has 16 residues. For the CDR3, the DNA is TGTGCCAGCAGCTCTCTAGCGCCCCAGCGCTACAATGAGCAGTTCTTC. Protein sequence: CASSSLAPQRYNEQFF.

This clonotype has a handful of counts. V usage is TRBV7-9 and J usage is TRBJ2-2, with no clear D. This CDR3 has 15 amino acids. Germline CDR1 and CDR2: SEHNR and FQNEAQ (reference sequence). V dropped 1 base and J dropped 4 bases, with 10 bases sitting between them. The CDR3 loop is CASSLDIGFTGELFF. As DNA, the CDR3 is TGTGCCAGCAGCTTAGATATCGGGTTCACCGGGGAGCTGTTTTTT.

The rearrangement joins TRBV4-1 to TRBJ2-7; 7 positions agree with TRBD1. This CDR3 contains 15 residues. J gave up 3 bases and V 4 bases, and 9 bases lay outside the gene matches. Germline CDR1 reads MGHRA; CDR2 reads YSYEKL. CDR3 amino acids: CASSPDPTGVYEQYF. DNA of the CDR3: TGCGCCAGCAGCCCCGATCCTACAGGGGTCTACGAGCAGTACTTC.

This clonotype was detected only a few times. This chain connects TRBV4-1 to TRBJ1-4; D remains ambiguous. This CDR3 is 16 amino acids long. Trimming took off 3 bases at V and 0 bases at J, with 11 bases between the two ends. CDR1 MGHRA and CDR2 YSYEKL come from the germline V gene. As DNA, the CDR3 is TGCGCCAGCAGCCACCGAATGGCAGCAACTAATGAAAAACTGTTTTTT. This encodes CASSHRMAATNEKLFF.